Reported below is one T cell receptor (beta chain). The data derive from a study of radiation and T cells in renal cell carcinoma. Treatment denoted: treatment-naive control, cytoreductive nephrectomy. The length of the CDR3 is 16 residues. Per germline, CDR1 SEHNR and CDR2 FQNEAQ (reference sequence). The V end lost 5 bases, the J end lost 0 bases, and 14 bases lay between the germline ends. Libraries were prepared by immunoSEQ multiplex PCR; TCRdb keeps only in-frame clonotypes and omits some of them. The data hold 9,000 or so clones, with roughly 63% observed a single time. The sequenced sample was tumor tissue, obtained from a patient whose treatment was nephrectomy without radiotherapy. The rearrangement joins TRBV7-9 to TRBJ1-3; D not resolved. The receptor comes from a man aged 55 to 70 with renal cell carcinoma. CDR3 residues: CASSPPDGNSGNTIYF. DNA of the CDR3: TGTGCCAGCAGCCCCCCGGACGGGAACTCTGGAAACACCATATATTTT.